The sequence of this T cell receptor (beta chain) was determined in a study of shared clonotypes between healthy human individuals. Germline V gene data show CDR1 as GTSNPN and CDR2 as SVGIG (reference sequence). The CDR3 totals 11 residues. As regards this clone: It differs at one base from a far larger clone, so likely a read error.

Only in-frame clones appear in the TCRdb table, and some are missing; sequencing was by immunoSEQ multiplex PCR. The sample holds approximately 460,000 clones, around 77% seen once. Sequencing was carried out using PBMCs. This receptor was identified in a middle-aged woman in good health. Some clones in this sample may be carry-over from other donors' samples. This chain connects TRBV30 to TRBJ2-5; no clear D. CDR3 protein: CAWSLGEAQYF. Written as DNA, the CDR3 is TGTGCCTGGAGTCTTGGAGAGGCCCAGTACTTC. Filled out from reference TRBV30 and TRBJ2-5, the complete variable domain reads SQTIHQWPATLVQPVGSPLSLECTVEGTSNPNLYWYRQAAGRGLQLLFYSVGIGQISSEVPQNLSASRPQDRQFILSSKKLLLSDSGFYLCAWSLGEAQYFGPGTRLLVL.